The T cell receptor (beta chain) under discussion was sequenced for a study of blood T cell repertoires in COVID-19. Some clones are missing from TCRdb's copy, which holds only in-frame ones; the method was immunoSEQ multiplex PCR. The sample yields around 700,000 clones, more than 80% seen once. The CDR3 has 15 residues. V lost 0 bases, J lost 5 bases, and 6 bases stayed unmatched. From germline, CDR1 is LGHNA and CDR2 YSLEER. The sample comprised peripheral blood. The TCR comes from a woman between 18 and 29 years old with acute or convalescent COVID-19. This chain connects TRBV4-3 to TRBJ2-7; TRBD2 matches 8 bases. For the CDR3, the DNA is TGCGCCAGCAGCCAAGAGCTCTGGACTAGCAACGAGCAGTACTTC. Amino acid sequence: CASSQELWTSNEQYF.